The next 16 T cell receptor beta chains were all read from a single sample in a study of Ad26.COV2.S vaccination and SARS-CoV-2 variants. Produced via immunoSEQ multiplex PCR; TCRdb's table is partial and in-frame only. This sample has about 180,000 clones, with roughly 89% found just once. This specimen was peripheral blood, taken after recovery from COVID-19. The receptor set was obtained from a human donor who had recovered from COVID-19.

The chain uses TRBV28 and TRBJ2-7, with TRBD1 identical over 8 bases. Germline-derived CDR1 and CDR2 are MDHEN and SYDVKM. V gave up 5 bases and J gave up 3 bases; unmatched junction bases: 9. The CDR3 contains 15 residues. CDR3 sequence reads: CASSAYRGSHYEQYF. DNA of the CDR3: TGTGCCAGCAGTGCCTACAGGGGGTCACACTACGAGCAGTACTTC.

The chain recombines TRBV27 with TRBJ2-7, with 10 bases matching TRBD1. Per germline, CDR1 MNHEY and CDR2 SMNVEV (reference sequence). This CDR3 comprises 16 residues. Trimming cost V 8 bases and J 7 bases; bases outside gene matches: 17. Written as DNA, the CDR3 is TGTGCCAGCTCCCGGGACAGGGGACCCCAGGCGAGGGAGCAGTACTTC. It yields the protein CASSRDRGPQAREQYF.

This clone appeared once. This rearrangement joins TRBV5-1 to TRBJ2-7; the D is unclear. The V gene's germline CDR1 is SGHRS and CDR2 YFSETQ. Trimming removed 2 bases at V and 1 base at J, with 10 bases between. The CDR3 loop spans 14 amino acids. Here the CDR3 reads CASSFAPGSYEQYF. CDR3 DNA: TGCGCCAGCAGCTTTGCCCCTGGGTCCTACGAGCAGTACTTC.

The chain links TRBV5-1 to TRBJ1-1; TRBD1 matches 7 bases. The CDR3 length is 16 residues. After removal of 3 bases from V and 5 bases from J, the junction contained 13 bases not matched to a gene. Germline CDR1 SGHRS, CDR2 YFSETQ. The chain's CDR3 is CASSSPDRESRTEAFF. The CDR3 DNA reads TGCGCCAGCAGCTCTCCTGACAGGGAATCGAGAACTGAAGCTTTCTTT.

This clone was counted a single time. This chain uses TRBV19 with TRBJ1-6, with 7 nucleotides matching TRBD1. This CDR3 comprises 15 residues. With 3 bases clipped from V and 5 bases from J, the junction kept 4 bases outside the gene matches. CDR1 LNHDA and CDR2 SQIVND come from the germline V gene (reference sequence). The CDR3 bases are TGTGCCAGTAGTATGAACAGGGGCAATAATTCACCCCTCCACTTT. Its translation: CASSMNRGNNSPLHF.

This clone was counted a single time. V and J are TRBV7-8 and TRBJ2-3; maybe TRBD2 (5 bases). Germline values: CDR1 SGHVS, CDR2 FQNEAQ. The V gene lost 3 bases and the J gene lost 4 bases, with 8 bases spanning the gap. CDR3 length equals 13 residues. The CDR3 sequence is CASSLPEADTQYF. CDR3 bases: TGTGCCAGCAGCTTGCCGGAGGCAGATACGCAGTATTTT.

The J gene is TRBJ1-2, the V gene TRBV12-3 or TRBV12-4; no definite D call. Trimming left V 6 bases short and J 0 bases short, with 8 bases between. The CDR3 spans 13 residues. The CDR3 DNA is TGTGCCAGCAGCTCCGCTTCTAACTATGGCTACACCTTC. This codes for CASSSASNYGYTF.

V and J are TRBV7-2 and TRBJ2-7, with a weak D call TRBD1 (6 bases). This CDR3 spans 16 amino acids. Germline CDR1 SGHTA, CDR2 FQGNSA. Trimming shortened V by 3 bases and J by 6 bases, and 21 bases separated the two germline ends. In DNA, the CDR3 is TGTGCCAGCAGCTTCACCCGGCAGGGGAGACGGGGCGAGCAGTACTTC. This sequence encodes CASSFTRQGRRGEQYF. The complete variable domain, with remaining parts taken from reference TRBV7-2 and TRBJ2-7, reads GAGVSQSPSNKVTEKGKDVELRCDPISGHTALYWYRQSLGQGLEFLIYFQGNSAPDKSGLPSDRFSAERTGGSVSTLTIQRTQQEDSAVYLCASSFTRQGRRGEQYFGPGTRLTVT.

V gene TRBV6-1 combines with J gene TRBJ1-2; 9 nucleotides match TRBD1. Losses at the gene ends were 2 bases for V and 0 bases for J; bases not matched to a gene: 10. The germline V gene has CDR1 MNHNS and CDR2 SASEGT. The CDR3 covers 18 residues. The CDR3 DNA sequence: TGTGCCAGCAGTGAATCCCCTCTCCGGACAGGGGCTAACTATGGCTACACCTTC. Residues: CASSESPLRTGANYGYTF.

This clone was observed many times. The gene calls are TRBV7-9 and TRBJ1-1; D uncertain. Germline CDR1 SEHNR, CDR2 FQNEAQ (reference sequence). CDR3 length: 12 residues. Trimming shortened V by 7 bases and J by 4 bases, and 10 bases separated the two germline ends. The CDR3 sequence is CASTLISTEAFF. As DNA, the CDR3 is TGTGCCAGCACCCTTATCTCCACTGAAGCTTTCTTT.

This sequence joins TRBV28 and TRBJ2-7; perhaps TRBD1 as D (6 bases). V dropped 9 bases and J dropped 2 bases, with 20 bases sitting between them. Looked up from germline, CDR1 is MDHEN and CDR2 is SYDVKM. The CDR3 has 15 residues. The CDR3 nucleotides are TGTGCCAGTTGGGGGTCAGGGACATTTACCTACGAGCAGTACTTC. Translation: CASWGSGTFTYEQYF.

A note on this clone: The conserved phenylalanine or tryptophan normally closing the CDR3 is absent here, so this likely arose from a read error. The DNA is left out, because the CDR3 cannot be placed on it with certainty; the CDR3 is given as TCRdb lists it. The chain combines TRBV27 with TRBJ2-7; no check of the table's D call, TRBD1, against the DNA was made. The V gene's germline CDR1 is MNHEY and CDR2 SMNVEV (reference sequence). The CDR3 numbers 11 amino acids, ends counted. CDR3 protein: CASSQWGRFFL.

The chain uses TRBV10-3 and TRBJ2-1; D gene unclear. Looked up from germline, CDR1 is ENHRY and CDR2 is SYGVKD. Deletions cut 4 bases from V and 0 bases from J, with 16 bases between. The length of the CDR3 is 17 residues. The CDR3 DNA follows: TGTGCCATCAGTGGGCGGCAGGCTGATGCCTCCTACAATGAGCAGTTCTTC. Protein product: CAISGRQADASYNEQFF.

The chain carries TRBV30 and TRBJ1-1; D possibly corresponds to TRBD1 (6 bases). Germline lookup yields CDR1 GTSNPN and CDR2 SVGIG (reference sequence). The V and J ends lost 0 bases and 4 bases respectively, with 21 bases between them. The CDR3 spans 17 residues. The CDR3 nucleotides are TGTGCCTGGAGTGTACGGGGGGCAGGGGAGATGAGCACTGAAGCTTTCTTT. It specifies CAWSVRGAGEMSTEAFF.

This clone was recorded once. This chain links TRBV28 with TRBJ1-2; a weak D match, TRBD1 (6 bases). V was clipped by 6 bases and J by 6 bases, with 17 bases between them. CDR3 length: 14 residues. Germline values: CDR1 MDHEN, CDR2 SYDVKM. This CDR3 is CASSPTRQAHGYTF. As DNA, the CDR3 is TGTGCCAGCAGCCCTACGAGACAGGCCCATGGCTACACCTTC.

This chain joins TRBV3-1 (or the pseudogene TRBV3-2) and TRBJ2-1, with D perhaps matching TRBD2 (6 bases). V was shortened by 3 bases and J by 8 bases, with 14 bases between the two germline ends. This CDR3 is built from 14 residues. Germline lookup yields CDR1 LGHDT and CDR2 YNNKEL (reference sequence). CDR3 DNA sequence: TGTGCCAGCAGCCACCGGGCGGGGATAGATGAGCAGTTCTTC. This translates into CASSHRAGIDEQFF.